This record concerns one TCR beta chain sequence. This clonotype was seen many times. No antigen is known for it. Per-nucleotide qualities are absent, and no much larger clonotype sits a single base away. The CDR3, from cysteine to phenylalanine, totals 15 residues. Only the CDR3 DNA stays, 45 bases, in frame from base 1. The germline V gene sets CDR1 to MNHEY and CDR2 to SVGAGI. Trimming costs V 4 bases and J 0 bases, and their ends lie 10 bases apart. The data were taken from a study of identical twins (dated by TCRdb to 2016 to 2018). A note on the overall study: To test whether fetal clonotypes persist, the study used deep sequencing on TCR alpha and beta repertoires from monozygotic twins, unrelated adults of various ages, and cord blood. To rule out contamination, replicate twin experiments were performed at different times with different library preparation protocols. Here is what the overall study found, with its caveats: Abundant cord blood beta clonotypes carried fewer insertions; young adult naive repertoires showed a weaker similar trend, while memory repertoires showed none. Zero-insertion analyses could be partly confounded by invariant T cells such as MAIT and iNKT, although diverse VJ usage argued against such confounding for most clonotypes. Because the same donors could not be followed over many years, the conclusions depended on cross-sectional statistical analysis. Compared with coincidental sharing between unrelated individuals, an excess of low generation-probability sequences was observed among out-of-frame TCR alpha sequences shared between twins. In monozygotic twins, recombination models systematically underestimated out-of-frame TCR alpha sharing, but the models matched the sharing seen between unrelated individuals. A weaker excess of twin sharing was found in beta out-of-frame sequences because the signal-to-noise ratio was lowered by fewer shared sequences.

Only healthy Caucasian donors were included. Using Miltenyi CD45RO+ enrichment and human naive T-cell isolation kits, memory (CD45RO+) and naive T cells were isolated from PBMC. Libraries were constructed by 5' RACE. Sequencing took place on an Illumina HiSeq 2000. A universal primer binding site was introduced by template switching, and a unique molecular identifier was present in the final cDNA, enabling accurate counting of TCR cDNA molecules. First-strand cDNA for TCR alpha and beta chains was synthesized from specific primers in the conserved constant-segment region. To control for contamination, every cDNA library was double barcoded, receiving both a SMART-Mk sample barcode and Illumina barcodes. TruSeq adapter sequences along with Illumina sample barcodes were introduced in two successive PCR steps. The TCR alpha and beta cDNA libraries were sequenced on the Illumina HiSeq platform using custom primers. From the authors' description of their analysis: MiGEC processed the raw reads to extract unique molecular identifiers, while MiXCR was used to determine the CDR3 positions. For each individual, recombination models were inferred using an EM algorithm with the repgenHMM and IGoR tools. The tcR package in R was used for shared clonotype analysis, with sharing normalized by the product of cloneset sizes. To study raw recombination free of thymic and clonal selection effects, out-of-frame nonproductive sequences were analyzed. The public reads were run again by TCRdb, first through fastp at Q25 and then through MiXCR, and only productive beta chains were kept. When rows share a CDR3 protein, they turn into one entry using the most common DNA and genes. For this entry, the V and J calls and clone size follow TCRdb and not the study's own pipeline. The sample contains around 200,000 distinct CDR3 sequences, 9.4% of them found a single time. Over 4.5% of the sample lies in the top ten.

The V and J genes are TRBV6-5 and TRBJ2-1; no D gene can be assigned with confidence. The sequenced material came from memory (CD45RO+) T cells sorted from blood. The sample's cell subset or site label, in plain terms: CD45RO+ enriched T cells. This sequence originates from a woman aged 18-29 years in good health. The DNA sequence reads TGTGCCAGCAGTTTTGACCGGAGCTCCTACAATGAGCAGTTCTTC. Its amino acids are CASSFDRSSYNEQFF.